Sequencing of this T cell receptor beta chain was carried out in a study of PD-L1 blockade in urothelial cancer. Study information: About 90% of the roughly 30 patients were men with bladder-origin urothelial cancer. Prior exposure to chemotherapy in patients amounted to 0 to 3 regimens received.

Here immunoSEQ multiplex PCR was the method, and the copy in TCRdb shows in-frame clones only, minus some. The data show roughly 130,000 clones, less than 85% seen once. Time point noted: pretreatment peripheral blood. Locally advanced or metastatic urothelial carcinoma was present in patients. Each individual provided 1 to 8 samples (taken pretreatment and on-treatment). The CDR3 totals 14 residues. The ends were cut back, 4 bases at V and 2 bases at J, with 11 bases in the middle. Germline CDR1 SGHAT, CDR2 FQDESV (reference sequence). The sample was PBMCs, taken around atezolizumab (anti-PD-L1) treatment. The receptor was derived from a man over 45 with urothelial cancer. This chain joins TRBV11-1 and TRBJ1-2; perhaps TRBD1 as D (6 bases). The DNA for the CDR3 is TGTGCCAGCAGCTGGGCAACAGGGAACTATGGCTACACCTTC. Encoded protein: CASSWATGNYGYTF.